This entry concerns a single T cell receptor (beta chain). No ophthalmopathy progression within 18 months constituted stable Graves' hyperthyroidism. These data come from a study of T cells in Graves' hyperthyroidism and ophthalmopathy. J lost 6 bases, V lost 4 bases, and 7 bases had no gene match. CDR3 length: 14 residues. TCR beta CDR3 sequences were amplified from RNA transcripts. TCR CDR3 regions were first amplified by RT-PCR with HTBI primers. A single record per CDR3 protein comes from TCRdb applying MiXCR to the multiplex PCR reads. The repertoire holds 350,000 or so distinct CDR3 sequences, with around a sixth as singletons.

V usage is TRBV12-3 or TRBV12-4 and J usage is TRBJ2-7, with 9 bases aligning to TRBD1. The origin of this receptor is a woman aged 45-65 years with Graves' hyperthyroidism. Specimen: blood. The CDR3 loop is CASSSTGTGLEQYF. The CDR3 coding sequence is TGTGCCAGCAGTTCGACCGGGACAGGGCTCGAGCAGTACTTC.